This T cell receptor beta chain was sequenced in a study of CD8 T cells in ankylosing spondylitis (dated by TCRdb to 2016 to 2017). As for the study more broadly: The study set out to find disease-linked TCR variants by profiling T cell receptor beta repertoires in ankylosing spondylitis patients and healthy donors. The full study cohort comprised 25 or so ankylosing spondylitis patients and 85 to 120 healthy donors. Peripheral blood samples were taken, and synovial fluid was additionally collected from ankylosing spondylitis patients.

This clonotype was seen many times. Its cognate antigen has yet to be identified. Per-nucleotide qualities are absent, and no much larger clonotype sits a single base away. Instrument used: Illumina HiSeq 2500. Quantitative 5'-RACE with molecular barcodes was the method used to prepare the TCR beta libraries. Per the authors' processing: A new computational method, built on a probabilistic model of VDJ rearrangement, was used to identify disease-linked TCR variants. Clones were called with MiXCR by TCRdb after fastp trimmed the public reads at Q25, and only in-frame beta chains were retained. One record per CDR3 amino acid sequence lists the most common genes and DNA. The V and J calls and clone size come from TCRdb's table, not from the authors' own analysis. The sample records about 540,000 distinct CDR3 sequences, about 13% of which are singletons. The leading ten clones occupy around 6.8% of the sample.

V gives up 1 base and J gives up 0 bases, and the segment between their germline ends measures 11 bases. The germline V gene supplies CDR1 SGHDT and CDR2 YYEEEE. Counted from cysteine to phenylalanine, this CDR3 has 17 amino acids. Only the CDR3 DNA is retained, 51 bases long and in frame from the first base. Overall results and qualifications from the work: A CD8+ phenotype was shown by the disease-linked clones, which were found at relatively low frequencies in peripheral blood. Some motif variants were previously reported in synovial fluid and blood of reactive arthritis patients, suggesting common disease-initiation mechanisms. A TCR beta motif of fewer than 10 highly homologous amino acid variants appeared characteristic of blood from ankylosing spondylitis patients. The disease-linked clones were reported as significantly enriched in matched synovial fluid samples from ankylosing spondylitis patients.

Sequencing was carried out using blood, either unsorted or a sorted T cell fraction (not recorded which). The chain uses TRBV5-6 and TRBJ1-6; the D gene is unclear. The receptor's source is a male donor with ankylosing spondylitis. The DNA reads as follows: TGTGCCAGCAGCTTGCGAACGGGGAGCTCCTATAATTCACCCCTCCACTTT. Its protein is CASSLRTGSSYNSPLHF.